The entry below gives a single TCR beta chain sequence along with its context. Residents of approximately 25 US areas, aged roughly 18 to 90 years, made up the participants. The sample belongs to a study of blood T cell repertoires in COVID-19. Profiled with immunoSEQ multiplex PCR; TCRdb holds only in-frame clones, not every one. The sample has 200,000 to 250,000 clones; around 90% are singletons. Sequenced material: PBMCs or T cells enriched from blood (not recorded which). This TCR came from a man aged 50 to 59 who had been exposed to COVID-19.

The CDR3 DNA sequence: TGTGCCAGCAGTTCTCCAGGACGATACGAACGGGGAACACCCCTCCACTTT. This codes for CASSSPGRYERGTPLHF. The genes are TRBV28 and TRBJ1-6; D is uncertain. The germline CDR1 and CDR2 sequences are MDHEN and SYDVKM. The CDR3 totals 17 residues. V lost 4 bases and J lost 11, with 24 bases in between.